The rows below give T cell receptor beta chains drawn from one sample of a study of T-cell reconstitution after alpha-beta-depleted transplantation in children. TCRdb processed the PCR reads anew with MiXCR; each CDR3 protein has one entry. Among about 250,000 distinct CDR3 sequences listed, more than 20% were seen once. The sample was PBMCs, mostly from graft donor cells, taken 360 days after TCRalphabeta/CD19-depleted stem cell transplant. These receptors originate from a female patient aged 2-9 years who had a stem cell transplant for congenital amegakaryocytic thrombocytopenia, so the T cells may come from the graft donor. Each CDR3 is given without its conserved first and last residue. Only part of the rows carry a size: once, few, many, or a class if the clone is expanded.

TRBJ2-5	TRBV3-1	-	ASSPYPWEETQY
TRBJ1-6	TRBV20-1	-	SARQSSYNSPLH
TRBJ1-2	TRBV20-1	-	SASTGPYGYT
TRBJ2-7	TRBV12-3/TRBV12-4	-	ASSTRPGQYEQY
TRBJ2-1	TRBV20-1	many	SAGTSGSWNEQF
TRBJ1-1	TRBV28	-	ASSSGFRGPRAEAF
TRBJ2-5	TRBV5-1	-	ASSFSYRQETQY
TRBJ1-1	TRBV20-1	-	SASGLTGNEAF
TRBJ2-5	TRBV5-4	-	ASSFGSDVRTQY
TRBJ2-3	TRBV6-1	-	ASRPSPGLSTDTQY
TRBJ1-6	TRBV10-3	-	AIGLGQKNSPLH
TRBJ2-3	TRBV5-5	many	ASSLEPVRDTQY
TRBJ2-1	TRBV6-5	-	ASSWQGFYNEQF
TRBJ2-5	TRBV5-1	few	ASRDSEGETQY
TRBJ2-5	TRBV6-2/TRBV6-3	-	ASSRNRDRGEETQY
TRBJ2-1	TRBV7-3	-	ASSLIPSGSYNEQF
TRBJ2-5	TRBV29-1	-	SVRGTFLTTQY
TRBJ2-7	TRBV4-1	few	ASSQGYSGYYEQY
TRBJ2-1	TRBV5-1	once	ASSLEGGTIKDEQF
TRBJ2-1	TRBV30	-	AWSSQPAGLDEQF
TRBJ2-1	TRBV5-1	few	ASSRPGDEQF
TRBJ2-7	TRBV20-1	-	SARRDSDEQY